The rows below give T cell receptor beta chains drawn from one sample of a study of CD8+ T cells in alopecia areata. Measured with immunoSEQ multiplex PCR; TCRdb has only the in-frame clones, and not every one. The sample has 130,000 to 150,000 clones; roughly 82% are singletons. Sample: CD8+ T cells sorted from blood, taken at week 4, from a patient treated with tofacitinib. These receptors were taken from a human donor with alopecia areata. Each CDR3 is given with its conserved first and last residue. Fields, in order: V gene, J gene, D gene, CDR3 protein. A D gene is named only where the DNA matches it firmly.

v_gene: TRBV7-9; j_gene: TRBJ1-1; d_gene: NA; CDR3aa: CASSLDRDMLMNTEAFF
v_gene: TRBV9; j_gene: TRBJ2-1; d_gene: TRBD2; CDR3aa: CASTAGGGTNNEQFF
v_gene: TRBV29-1; j_gene: TRBJ2-2; d_gene: NA; CDR3aa: CSGWTGTNTGELFF
v_gene: TRBV4-3; j_gene: TRBJ2-7; d_gene: NA; CDR3aa: CASSPEDSAAYEQYF
v_gene: TRBV7-9; j_gene: TRBJ2-4; d_gene: NA; CDR3aa: CASSPTAGAVDLAKNIQYF
v_gene: TRBV5-1; j_gene: TRBJ1-5; d_gene: NA; CDR3aa: CASSLGRGQPQHF
v_gene: TRBV19; j_gene: TRBJ2-7; d_gene: TRBD2; CDR3aa: CASSIGPSGEYEQYF
v_gene: TRBV7-9; j_gene: TRBJ2-2; d_gene: TRBD1; CDR3aa: CASSLALRRRGQTGELFF
v_gene: TRBV7-9; j_gene: TRBJ2-7; d_gene: NA; CDR3aa: CASSHHQIYEQYF
v_gene: TRBV13; j_gene: TRBJ1-1; d_gene: NA; CDR3aa: CASSSGHMNTEAFF
v_gene: TRBV6-6; j_gene: TRBJ2-5; d_gene: NA; CDR3aa: CASILSPGGIETQYF
v_gene: TRBV7-6; j_gene: TRBJ2-3; d_gene: TRBD2; CDR3aa: CASSPGLAGGGTDTQYF
v_gene: TRBV4-3; j_gene: TRBJ2-7; d_gene: NA; CDR3aa: CASSQERESYEQYF
v_gene: TRBV27; j_gene: TRBJ2-1; d_gene: TRBD2; CDR3aa: CASSLGGSYNEQFF
v_gene: TRBV6-6; j_gene: TRBJ2-5; d_gene: NA; CDR3aa: CASRGETQYF
v_gene: TRBV7-6; j_gene: TRBJ2-7; d_gene: TRBD2; CDR3aa: CASSLALAGDLEQYF
v_gene: TRBV4-3; j_gene: TRBJ1-3; d_gene: NA; CDR3aa: CASSQDMRGAGNTIYF
v_gene: TRBV6-5; j_gene: TRBJ2-1; d_gene: NA; CDR3aa: CASSFTGTSSYNEQFF
v_gene: TRBV19; j_gene: TRBJ2-1; d_gene: NA; CDR3aa: CASSIPQNEQFF
v_gene: TRBV7-9; j_gene: TRBJ2-5; d_gene: TRBD1; CDR3aa: CASSLSGQVPQYF
v_gene: TRBV11-1; j_gene: TRBJ2-2; d_gene: NA; CDR3aa: CASSPTSPYTGELFF
v_gene: TRBV27; j_gene: TRBJ2-3; d_gene: TRBD2; CDR3aa: CASSPGTSGDTDTQYF
v_gene: TRBV7-6; j_gene: TRBJ2-1; d_gene: NA; CDR3aa: CASSLEAVGTFYNEQFF
v_gene: TRBV29-1; j_gene: TRBJ2-3; d_gene: TRBD2; CDR3aa: CSVERASGARADTQYF
v_gene: TRBV7-9; j_gene: TRBJ1-5; d_gene: NA; CDR3aa: CATSEGSNQPQHF
v_gene: TRBV19; j_gene: TRBJ2-1; d_gene: NA; CDR3aa: CASSLTTGYNEQFF
v_gene: TRBV2; j_gene: TRBJ2-3; d_gene: TRBD2; CDR3aa: CASRPTSGESTDTQYF
v_gene: TRBV27; j_gene: TRBJ2-5; d_gene: TRBD2; CDR3aa: CASSLRGAGAGRETQYF
v_gene: TRBV4-1; j_gene: TRBJ2-2; d_gene: TRBD1; CDR3aa: CASSLEPGQGTGELFF
v_gene: TRBV2; j_gene: TRBJ2-3; d_gene: TRBD1; CDR3aa: CASRGTGFITDTQYF
v_gene: TRBV7-8; j_gene: TRBJ2-6; d_gene: TRBD1; CDR3aa: CASSLGDRRSSGANVLTF
v_gene: TRBV29-1; j_gene: TRBJ2-2; d_gene: NA; CDR3aa: CSVVGMNTGELFF
v_gene: TRBV7-2; j_gene: TRBJ1-3; d_gene: TRBD1; CDR3aa: CASSQVDAQGVFVDTIYF
v_gene: TRBV2; j_gene: TRBJ2-7; d_gene: NA; CDR3aa: CASSDRPNYEQYF
v_gene: TRBV9; j_gene: TRBJ2-2; d_gene: NA; CDR3aa: CASSVDGNTGELFF
v_gene: TRBV11-3; j_gene: TRBJ1-1; d_gene: NA; CDR3aa: CASSSSPAPNTEAFF
v_gene: TRBV7-6; j_gene: TRBJ2-3; d_gene: NA; CDR3aa: CASSLARRVELTDTQYF
v_gene: TRBV4-1; j_gene: TRBJ1-2; d_gene: NA; CDR3aa: CASSQAAGGGTGGYTF
v_gene: TRBV4-1; j_gene: TRBJ2-5; d_gene: TRBD2; CDR3aa: CASSQDPGLQETQYF
v_gene: TRBV29-1; j_gene: TRBJ2-7; d_gene: NA; CDR3aa: CSVEDPERGSYEQYF
v_gene: TRBV29-1; j_gene: TRBJ1-1; d_gene: NA; CDR3aa: CSVGGSGTMNTEAFF
v_gene: TRBV6-5; j_gene: TRBJ2-3; d_gene: NA; CDR3aa: CASIELGPTFDTQYF
v_gene: TRBV29-1; j_gene: TRBJ2-5; d_gene: NA; CDR3aa: CSVPLAGRETQYF
v_gene: TRBV29-1; j_gene: TRBJ2-7; d_gene: NA; CDR3aa: CSVEEQDSYEQYF
v_gene: TRBV7-6; j_gene: TRBJ2-7; d_gene: NA; CDR3aa: CASSLFSDHYEQYF
v_gene: TRBV19; j_gene: TRBJ1-5; d_gene: NA; CDR3aa: CASSILRQPQHF
v_gene: TRBV30; j_gene: TRBJ1-1; d_gene: NA; CDR3aa: CAWSVKGNTEAFF
v_gene: TRBV6-5; j_gene: TRBJ1-1; d_gene: NA; CDR3aa: CASSRRGLGGTEAFF
v_gene: TRBV30; j_gene: TRBJ2-1; d_gene: NA; CDR3aa: CAWSVQASNEQFF
v_gene: TRBV7-8; j_gene: TRBJ2-1; d_gene: TRBD2; CDR3aa: CASRSTSGDGNEQFF
v_gene: TRBV15; j_gene: TRBJ2-7; d_gene: NA; CDR3aa: CATSREDRAGDEQYF
v_gene: TRBV29-1; j_gene: TRBJ1-2; d_gene: TRBD1; CDR3aa: CSVAGGLGYTF
v_gene: TRBV2; j_gene: TRBJ1-1; d_gene: NA; CDR3aa: CASREKGSNTEAFF